This is a list of T cell receptor beta chains from one sample in a study of T-cell reconstitution after alpha-beta-depleted transplantation in children. TCRdb re-called the PCR reads through MiXCR, storing one row per CDR3 protein. Here the sample spans roughly 190,000 distinct CDR3 sequences, roughly 15% being singletons. Sequencing used PBMCs from the stem cell graft donor, obtained from the stem cell graft. Receptor source: a human donor who donated a stem cell graft to a child with acute lymphoblastic leukemia. The CDR3 runs from the conserved cysteine through the conserved F or W. D genes are given only for firm matches. Clone size appears in some rows only: once, few, many, or a class for an expanded clone.

>TRBV12-3/TRBV12-4|-|many|TRBJ1-2
CASSISWRVRYGYTF
TGTGCCAGCAGTATTTCTTGGAGAGTGCGCTATGGCTACACCTTC
>TRBV5-1|-|many|TRBJ1-1
CASSLYGGANTEAFF
TGCGCCAGCAGCCTTTACGGAGGGGCCAACACTGAAGCTTTCTTT
>TRBV2|TRBD1|many|TRBJ1-5
CASRPTGNTDQPQHF
TGTGCCAGCAGACCGACAGGGAACACAGACCAGCCCCAGCATTTT
>TRBV20-1|TRBD1|many|TRBJ1-2
CSATPDRDYGYTF
TGCAGTGCAACCCCGGACAGGGACTATGGCTACACCTTC
>TRBV5-1|TRBD1|few|TRBJ2-5
CASREETGGSETQYF
TGCGCCAGCAGGGAAGAAACAGGGGGTTCAGAGACCCAGTACTTC
>TRBV5-1|-|many|TRBJ2-7
CASSSGHRGAYEQYF
TGCGCCAGCAGCTCGGGACACCGGGGGGCCTACGAGCAGTACTTC
>TRBV12-3/TRBV12-4|TRBD2|many|TRBJ2-3
CASTPRTSGGTDTQYF
TGTGCCAGCACCCCAAGGACTAGCGGAGGCACAGATACGCAGTATTTT
>TRBV7-2|-|many|TRBJ2-7
CASSLAGSESEQYF
TGTGCCAGCAGCTTAGCAGGTTCCGAGTCGGAGCAGTACTTC
>TRBV20-1|-|many|TRBJ2-1
CSARVRESSYNEQFF
TGCAGTGCTAGAGTGAGGGAGAGCTCCTACAATGAGCAGTTCTTC
>TRBV27|-|-|TRBJ2-7
CASSPAYGSRQYF
TGTGCCAGCAGTCCGGCCTACGGGTCCCGGCAGTACTTC
>TRBV6-1|TRBD1|many|TRBJ1-2
CASRVTGGAHQSTF
TGTGCCAGCAGGGTGACAGGGGGCGCCCACCAGTCCACCTTC
>TRBV20-1|-|-|TRBJ1-5
CSARPGGGGDQPQHF
TGCAGTGCTAGGCCGGGCGGCGGGGGGGATCAGCCCCAGCATTTT
>TRBV6-5|TRBD1|-|TRBJ1-1
CASSSDRGQGNTEAFF
TGTGCCAGCAGTTCGGACAGGGGGCAGGGGAACACTGAAGCTTTCTTT
>TRBV6-1|TRBD1|-|TRBJ1-2
CASSERDRGYYGYTF
TGTGCCAGCAGTGAACGGGACAGGGGGTACTATGGCTACACCTTC